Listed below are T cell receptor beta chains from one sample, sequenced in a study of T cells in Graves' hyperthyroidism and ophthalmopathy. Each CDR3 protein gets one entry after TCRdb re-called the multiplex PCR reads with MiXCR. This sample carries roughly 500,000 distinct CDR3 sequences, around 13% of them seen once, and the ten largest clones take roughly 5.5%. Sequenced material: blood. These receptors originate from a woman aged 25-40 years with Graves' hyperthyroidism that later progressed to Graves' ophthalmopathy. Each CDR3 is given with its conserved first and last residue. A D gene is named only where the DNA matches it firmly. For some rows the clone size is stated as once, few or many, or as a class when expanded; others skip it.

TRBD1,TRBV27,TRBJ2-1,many,CASSPTGGPNNEQFF,TGTGCCAGCAGCCCGACAGGGGGCCCTAACAATGAGCAGTTCTTC
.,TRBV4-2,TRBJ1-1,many,CASSQGRGSGHPNTEAFF,TGTGCCAGCAGCCAGGGGAGGGGATCGGGACACCCGAACACTGAAGCTTTCTTT
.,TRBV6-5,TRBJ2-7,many,CASSYSGQVSNYEQYF,TGTGCCAGCAGTTACTCGGGCCAAGTGAGCAACTACGAGCAGTACTTC
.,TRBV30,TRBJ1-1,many,CAWSGQTGGTEAFF,TGTGCCTGGAGTGGACAGACGGGAGGCACTGAAGCTTTCTTT
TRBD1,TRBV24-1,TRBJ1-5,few,CATSPRGVDQPQHF,TGTGCCACCAGTCCCAGGGGGGTGGATCAGCCCCAGCATTTT
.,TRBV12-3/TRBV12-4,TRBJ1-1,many,CASNTLGGVLMNTEAFF,TGTGCCAGCAACACCCTCGGGGGGGTACTCATGAACACTGAAGCTTTCTTT
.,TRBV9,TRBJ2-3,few,CASSVTSTDTQYF,TGTGCCAGCAGCGTAACCAGCACAGATACGCAGTATTTT
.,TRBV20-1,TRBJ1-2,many,CSARDYNYGYTF,TGCAGTGCTAGAGACTATAACTATGGCTACACCTTC
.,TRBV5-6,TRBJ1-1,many,CASSRNPNTEAFF,TGTGCCAGCAGCCGAAATCCGAACACTGAAGCTTTCTTT
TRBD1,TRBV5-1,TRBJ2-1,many,CASSRLDRANHEQFF,TGCGCCAGCAGCCGACTTGACAGGGCAAACCATGAGCAGTTCTTC
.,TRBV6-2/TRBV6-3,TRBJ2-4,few,CASRGERALGKNIQYF,TGTGCCAGCAGAGGGGAGAGGGCCTTAGGCAAAAACATTCAGTACTTC
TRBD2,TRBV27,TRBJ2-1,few,CASRRSLAGMYEQFF,TGTGCCAGCCGACGGTCACTAGCGGGAATGTATGAGCAGTTCTTC
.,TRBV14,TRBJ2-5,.,CASSQDPYRGMETQYF,TGTGCCAGCAGCCAAGACCCTTATCGGGGTATGGAGACCCAGTACTTC
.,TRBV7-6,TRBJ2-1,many,CASSLGYGVNEQFF,TGTGCCAGCAGCTTAGGTTACGGGGTCAATGAGCAGTTCTTC
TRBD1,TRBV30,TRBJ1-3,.,CASDRGQGGNTIYF,TGTGCCTCAGACCGGGGACAGGGAGGAAACACCATATATTTT
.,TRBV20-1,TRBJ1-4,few,CSARDRTDGTNEKLFF,TGCAGTGCTAGAGACAGGACAGATGGCACTAATGAAAAACTGTTTTTT
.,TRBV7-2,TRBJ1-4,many,CASSPQATTNEKLFF,TGTGCCAGCAGCCCCCAGGCAACAACTAATGAAAAACTGTTTTTT
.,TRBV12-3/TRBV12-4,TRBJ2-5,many,CASTRGGTQYF,TGTGCCAGCACCCGAGGGGGGACCCAGTACTTC
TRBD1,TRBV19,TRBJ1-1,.,CASRLTPPGTGGTEAFF,TGTGCCAGTAGATTAACCCCCCCCGGGACAGGGGGCACTGAAGCTTTCTTT
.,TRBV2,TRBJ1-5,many,CASRAGNNGNQPQHF,TGTGCCAGCAGGGCGGGCAATAACGGCAATCAGCCCCAGCATTTT
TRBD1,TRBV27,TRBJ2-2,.,CASSLSGTVRTGELFF,TGTGCCAGCAGTTTATCCGGGACAGTAAGGACCGGGGAGCTGTTTTTT
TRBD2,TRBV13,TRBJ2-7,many,CASSLSGSTPIEQYF,TGTGCCAGCAGCCTTAGCGGGAGTACCCCCATCGAGCAGTACTTC
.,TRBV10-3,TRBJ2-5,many,CAISESNVETQYF,TGTGCCATCAGTGAGTCGAATGTGGAGACCCAGTACTTC
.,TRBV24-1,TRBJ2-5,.,CATSDLRGSGETQYF,TGTGCCACCAGTGATTTGCGGGGGTCGGGGGAGACCCAGTACTTC
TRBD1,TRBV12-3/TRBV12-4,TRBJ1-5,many,CASSWRDSLNQPQHF,TGTGCCAGCAGCTGGCGGGACAGTCTCAATCAGCCCCAGCATTTT
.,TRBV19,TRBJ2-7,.,CASSIVGGHDYEQYF,TGTGCCAGTAGTATTGTAGGCGGCCACGACTACGAGCAGTACTTC
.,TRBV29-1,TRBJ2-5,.,CSVASRGETQYF,TGCAGCGTTGCTTCCCGGGGAGAGACCCAGTACTTC
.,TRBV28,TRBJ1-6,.,CASSSNQINSPLHF,TGTGCCAGCAGCTCAAACCAGATTAATTCACCCCTCCACTTT